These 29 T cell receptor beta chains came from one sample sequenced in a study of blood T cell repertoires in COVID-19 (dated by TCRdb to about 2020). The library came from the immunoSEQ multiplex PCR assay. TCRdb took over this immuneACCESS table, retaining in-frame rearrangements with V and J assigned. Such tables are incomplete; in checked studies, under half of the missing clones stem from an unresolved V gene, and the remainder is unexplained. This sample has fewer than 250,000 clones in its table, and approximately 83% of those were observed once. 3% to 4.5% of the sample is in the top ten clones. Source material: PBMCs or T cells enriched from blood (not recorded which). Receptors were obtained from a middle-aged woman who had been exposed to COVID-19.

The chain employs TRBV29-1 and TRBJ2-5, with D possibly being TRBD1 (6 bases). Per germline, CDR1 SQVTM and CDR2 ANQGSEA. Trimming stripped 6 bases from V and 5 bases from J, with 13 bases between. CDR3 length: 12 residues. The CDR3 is CSVHRDTETQYF. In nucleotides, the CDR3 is TGCAGCGTACACAGGGACACGGAGACCCAGTACTTC.

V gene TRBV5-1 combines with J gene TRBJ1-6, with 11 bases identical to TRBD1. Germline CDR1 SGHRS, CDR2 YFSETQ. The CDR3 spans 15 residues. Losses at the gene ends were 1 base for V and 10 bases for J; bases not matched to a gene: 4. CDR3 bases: TGCGCCAGCAGCTTGAGTGGACAGGGGGCCTCACCCCTCCACTTT. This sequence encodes CASSLSGQGASPLHF.

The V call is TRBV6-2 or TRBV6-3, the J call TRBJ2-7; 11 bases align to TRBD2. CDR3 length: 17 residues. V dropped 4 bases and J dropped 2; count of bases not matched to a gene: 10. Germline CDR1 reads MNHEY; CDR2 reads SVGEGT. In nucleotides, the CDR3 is TGTGCCAGCAGTTCCCCGTTGACTAGCGGGGAGACCTACGAGCAGTACTTC. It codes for CASSSPLTSGETYEQYF.

Written as DNA, the CDR3 is TGCAGTGCTAGTGACGGCGGAAAAGGAAGCACTGAAGCTTTCTTT. Translation: CSASDGGKGSTEAFF. This rearrangement joins TRBV20-1 to TRBJ1-1; no clear D. Trimming pared 3 bases from V and 4 bases from J, leaving 18 bases between. The CDR3 is 15 residues long. Per germline, CDR1 DFQATT and CDR2 SNEGSKA (reference sequence).

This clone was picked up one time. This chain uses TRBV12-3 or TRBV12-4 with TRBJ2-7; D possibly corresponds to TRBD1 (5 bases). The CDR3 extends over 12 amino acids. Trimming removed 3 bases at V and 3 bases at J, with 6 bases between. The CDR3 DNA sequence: TGTGCCAGCAGTTTCCAGGGCTACGAGCAGTACTTC. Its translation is CASSFQGYEQYF.

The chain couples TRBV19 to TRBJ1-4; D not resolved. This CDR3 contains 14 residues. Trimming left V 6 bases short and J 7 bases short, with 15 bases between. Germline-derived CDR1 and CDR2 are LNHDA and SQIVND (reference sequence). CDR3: CASRDLSGSEKLFF. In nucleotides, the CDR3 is TGTGCCAGTAGGGACCTATCCGGGAGTGAAAAACTGTTTTTT.

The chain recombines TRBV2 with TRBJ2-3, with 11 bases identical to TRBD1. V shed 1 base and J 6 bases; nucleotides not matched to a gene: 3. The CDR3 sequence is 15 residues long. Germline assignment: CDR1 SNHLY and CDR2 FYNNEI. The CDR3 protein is CASSEGDRGFDTQYF. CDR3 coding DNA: TGTGCCAGCAGTGAAGGGGACAGGGGGTTTGATACGCAGTATTTT.

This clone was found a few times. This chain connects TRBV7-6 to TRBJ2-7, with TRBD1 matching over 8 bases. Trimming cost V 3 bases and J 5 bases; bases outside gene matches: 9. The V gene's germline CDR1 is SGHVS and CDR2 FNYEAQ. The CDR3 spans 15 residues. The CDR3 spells CASSFLGQGNNEQYF. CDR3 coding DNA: TGTGCCAGCAGCTTCCTCGGACAGGGAAATAACGAGCAGTACTTC.

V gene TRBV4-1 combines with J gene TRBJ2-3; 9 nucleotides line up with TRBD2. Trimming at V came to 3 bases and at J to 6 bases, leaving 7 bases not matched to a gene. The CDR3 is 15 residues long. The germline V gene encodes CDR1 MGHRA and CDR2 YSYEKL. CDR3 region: CASSQGAGGPDTQYF. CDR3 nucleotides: TGCGCCAGCAGCCAGGGGGCGGGGGGGCCCGATACGCAGTATTTT.

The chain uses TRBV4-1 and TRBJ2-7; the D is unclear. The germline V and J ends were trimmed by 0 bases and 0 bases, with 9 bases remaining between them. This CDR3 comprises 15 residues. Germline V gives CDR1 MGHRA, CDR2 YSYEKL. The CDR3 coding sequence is TGCGCCAGCAGCCAAGAGCCGTATAGCTCCTACGAGCAGTACTTC. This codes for CASSQEPYSSYEQYF.

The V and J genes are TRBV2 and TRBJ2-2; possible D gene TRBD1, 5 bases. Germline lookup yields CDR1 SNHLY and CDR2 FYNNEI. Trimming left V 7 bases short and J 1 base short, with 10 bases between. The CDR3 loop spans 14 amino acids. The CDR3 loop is CASKWTQNTGELFF. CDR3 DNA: TGTGCCAGCAAGTGGACACAGAACACCGGGGAGCTGTTTTTT.

This CDR3 is CASTSNERNTIYF. In nucleotides, the CDR3 is TGTGCCAGTACTTCCAATGAACGGAACACCATATATTTT. The V and J genes are TRBV19 and TRBJ1-3, with D unresolved. This CDR3 contains 13 residues. Germline CDR1 and CDR2: LNHDA and SQIVND (reference sequence). The V and J ends lost 7 bases and 7 bases respectively, with 14 bases between them.

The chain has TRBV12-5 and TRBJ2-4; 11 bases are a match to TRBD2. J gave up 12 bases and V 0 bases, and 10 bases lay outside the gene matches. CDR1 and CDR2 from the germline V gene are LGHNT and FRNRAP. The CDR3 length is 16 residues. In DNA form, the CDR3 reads TGTGCTAGTGGTTTGGTACGGAATAGCGGGGGGGTCGATCAGTACTTC. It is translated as CASGLVRNSGGVDQYF.

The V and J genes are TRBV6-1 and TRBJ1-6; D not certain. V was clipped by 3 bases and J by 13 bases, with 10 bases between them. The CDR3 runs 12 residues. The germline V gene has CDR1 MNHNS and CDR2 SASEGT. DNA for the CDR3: TGTGCCAGCAGTGACAGGCTAAAGCCCCTCCACTTT. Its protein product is CASSDRLKPLHF.

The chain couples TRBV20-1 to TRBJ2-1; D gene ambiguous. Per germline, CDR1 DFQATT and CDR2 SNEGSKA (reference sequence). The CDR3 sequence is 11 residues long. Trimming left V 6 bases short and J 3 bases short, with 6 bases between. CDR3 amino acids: CSATLYNEQFF. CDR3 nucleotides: TGCAGTGCCACTCTCTACAATGAGCAGTTCTTC.

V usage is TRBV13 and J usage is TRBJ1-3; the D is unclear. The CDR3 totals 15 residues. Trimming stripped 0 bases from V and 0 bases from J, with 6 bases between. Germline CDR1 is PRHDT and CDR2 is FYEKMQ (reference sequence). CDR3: CASSLGPVSGNTIYF. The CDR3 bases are TGTGCCAGCAGCTTAGGGCCGGTCTCTGGAAACACCATATATTTT.

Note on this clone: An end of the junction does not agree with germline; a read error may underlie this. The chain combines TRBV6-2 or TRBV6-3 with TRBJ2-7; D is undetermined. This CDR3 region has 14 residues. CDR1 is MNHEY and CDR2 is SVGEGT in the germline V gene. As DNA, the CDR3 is TGTGCCAGCAGTTACTTACCCGCAGCGTACCCTCAAGATTTC. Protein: CASSYLPAAYPQDF.

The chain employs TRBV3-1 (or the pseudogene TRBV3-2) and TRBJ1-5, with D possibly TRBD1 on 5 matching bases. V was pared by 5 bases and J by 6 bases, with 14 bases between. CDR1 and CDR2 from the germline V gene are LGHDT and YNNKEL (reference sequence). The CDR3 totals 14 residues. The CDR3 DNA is TGTGCCAGCAGCTTACAGGTTCGAGGTCAGCCCCAGCATTTT. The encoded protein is CASSLQVRGQPQHF.

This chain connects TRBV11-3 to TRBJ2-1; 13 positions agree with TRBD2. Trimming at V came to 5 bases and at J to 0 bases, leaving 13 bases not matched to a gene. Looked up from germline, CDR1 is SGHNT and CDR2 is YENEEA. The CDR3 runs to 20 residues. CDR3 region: CASSPRAGTSGAYSYNEQFF. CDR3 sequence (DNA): TGTGCCAGCAGCCCCCGGGCCGGGACTAGCGGGGCCTACTCCTACAATGAGCAGTTCTTC. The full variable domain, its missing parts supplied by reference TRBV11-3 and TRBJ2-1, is EAGVVQSPRYKIIEKKQPVAFWCNPISGHNTLYWYLQNLGQGPELLIRYENEEAVDDSQLPKDRFSAERLKGVDSTLKIQPAELGDSAVYLCASSPRAGTSGAYSYNEQFFGPGTRLTVL.

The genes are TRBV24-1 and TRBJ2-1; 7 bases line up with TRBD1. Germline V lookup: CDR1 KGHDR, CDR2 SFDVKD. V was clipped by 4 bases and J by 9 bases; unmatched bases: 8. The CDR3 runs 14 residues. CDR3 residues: CATSDYDRVGEQFF. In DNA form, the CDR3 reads TGTGCCACCAGTGACTACGACAGGGTGGGTGAGCAGTTCTTC.

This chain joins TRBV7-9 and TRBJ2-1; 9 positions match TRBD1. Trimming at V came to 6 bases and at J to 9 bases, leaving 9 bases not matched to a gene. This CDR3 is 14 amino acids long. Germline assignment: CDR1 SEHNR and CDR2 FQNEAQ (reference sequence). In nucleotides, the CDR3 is TGTGCCAGCAGGGCCGGGACAGGGCTTACTGAGCAGTTCTTC. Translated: CASRAGTGLTEQFF.

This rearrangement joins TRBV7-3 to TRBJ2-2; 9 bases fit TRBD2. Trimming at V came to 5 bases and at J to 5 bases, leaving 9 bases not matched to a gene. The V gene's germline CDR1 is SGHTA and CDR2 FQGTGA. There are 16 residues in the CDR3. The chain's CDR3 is CASSDSGGPRTGELFF. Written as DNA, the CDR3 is TGTGCCAGCAGCGATAGCGGGGGCCCGAGGACCGGGGAGCTGTTTTTT.

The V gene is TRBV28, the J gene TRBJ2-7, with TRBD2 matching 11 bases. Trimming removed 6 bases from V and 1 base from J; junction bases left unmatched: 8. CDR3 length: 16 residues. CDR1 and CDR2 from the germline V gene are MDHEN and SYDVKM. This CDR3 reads CASSLAGTSGSYEQYF. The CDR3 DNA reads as TGTGCCAGCAGCTTGGCGGGGACTAGCGGATCCTACGAGCAGTACTTC. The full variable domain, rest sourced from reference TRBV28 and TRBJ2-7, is DVKVTQSSRYLVKRTGEKVFLECVQDMDHENMFWYRQDPGLGLRLIYFSYDVKMKEKGDIPEGYSVSREKKERFSLILESASTNQTSMYLCASSLAGTSGSYEQYFGPGTRLTVT.

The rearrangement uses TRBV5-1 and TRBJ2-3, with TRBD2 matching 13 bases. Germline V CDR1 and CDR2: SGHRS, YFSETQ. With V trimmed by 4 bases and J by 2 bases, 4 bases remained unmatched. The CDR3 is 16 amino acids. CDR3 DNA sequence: TGCGCCAGCAGCCCCGGACTAGCGGGAGTCACAGATACGCAGTATTTT. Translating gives CASSPGLAGVTDTQYF.

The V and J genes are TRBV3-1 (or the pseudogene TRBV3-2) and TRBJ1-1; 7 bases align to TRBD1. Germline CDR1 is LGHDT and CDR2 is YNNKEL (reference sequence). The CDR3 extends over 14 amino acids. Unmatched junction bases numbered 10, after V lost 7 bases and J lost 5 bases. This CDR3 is CASTTTGAGTEAFF. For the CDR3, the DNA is TGTGCCAGCACCACCACAGGGGCCGGAACTGAAGCTTTCTTT.

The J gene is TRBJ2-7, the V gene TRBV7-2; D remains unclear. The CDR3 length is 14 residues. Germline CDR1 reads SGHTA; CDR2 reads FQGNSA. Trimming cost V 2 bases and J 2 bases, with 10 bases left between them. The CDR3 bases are TGTGCCAGCAGCTTATCTGTAGAGCCCTACGAGCAGTACTTC. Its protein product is CASSLSVEPYEQYF.

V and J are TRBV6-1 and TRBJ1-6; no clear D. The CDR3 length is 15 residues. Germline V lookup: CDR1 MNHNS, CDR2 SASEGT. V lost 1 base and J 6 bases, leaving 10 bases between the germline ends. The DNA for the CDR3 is TGTGCCAGCAGTGAAGGAACAGTTAGTAATTCACCCCTCCACTTT. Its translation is CASSEGTVSNSPLHF.

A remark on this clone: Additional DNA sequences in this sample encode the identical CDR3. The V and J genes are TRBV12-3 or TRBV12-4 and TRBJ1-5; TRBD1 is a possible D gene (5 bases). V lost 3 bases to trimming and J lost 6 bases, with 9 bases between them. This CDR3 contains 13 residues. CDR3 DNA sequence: TGTGCCAGCAGTTTCGGGGGTCGTCAGCCCCAGCATTTT. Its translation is CASSFGGRQPQHF.

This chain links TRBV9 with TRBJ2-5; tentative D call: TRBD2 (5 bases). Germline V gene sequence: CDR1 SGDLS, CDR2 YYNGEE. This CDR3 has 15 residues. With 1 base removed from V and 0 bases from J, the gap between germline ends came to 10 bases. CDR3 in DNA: TGTGCCAGCAGCGTACAAGGACTTGACCAAGAGACCCAGTACTTC. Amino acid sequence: CASSVQGLDQETQYF.